The sequence of this T cell receptor beta chain was determined in a study of regulatory T cells in long-lasting Graves disease. Overall study results and limits: Not thyroid tissue but only peripheral blood was studied.

This CDR3 has 15 amino acids. Germline loops: CDR1 DFQATT, CDR2 SNEGSKA (reference sequence). V lost 6 bases, J lost 3 bases, and 11 bases stayed unmatched. Building of the TCR beta libraries involved iRepertoire HTBI primers and Arm-PCR of CDR3 regions. TCRdb reprocessed the multiplex PCR reads via MiXCR and lists one record per CDR3 protein. The sample carries about 520,000 distinct CDR3 sequences, 9.5% to 15% recorded once. This clonotype was detected ten times or more. The antigen is unknown. Time point meaning: newly diagnosed GD, antithyroid drugs for less than 3 months. RNA from PBMCs was the source of the TCR library. These sequences were also reported in another study, on T cells in Graves' hyperthyroidism and ophthalmopathy. That source reports: Most thyroid clonotypes expanded above 0.001 appeared in blood too. Through a model of 13 V-J features, ophthalmopathy was separated from stable hyperthyroidism.

The chain employs TRBV20-1 and TRBJ2-3; 8 bases line up with TRBD1. Here the sequenced sample was peripheral blood mononuclear cells (PBMCs), taken at new diagnosis, from a patient treated with antithyroid drugs. The clonotype comes from a woman aged 30 to 39 with Graves disease. CDR3 amino acids: CSAPDRGQRTDTQYF. CDR3 sequence (DNA): TGCAGTGCCCCCGACAGGGGTCAAAGAACAGATACGCAGTATTTT.